This TCR beta chain is drawn from a study of OX40 agonist ivuxolimab in advanced cancers. For the study at large: Partial responses occurred in three patients (one hepatocellular carcinoma, two cutaneous melanoma).

Remarks on this clone: Its antigen is as yet unknown.

Study-wide findings and caveats: Normalized expansion of T-cell clones was also low for some nonresponders. The study observed clonal expansion of CD4+ and CD8+ blood T cells by week 6 at 0.1 to 3.0 mg/kg. The specificity for antigen of the expanded peripheral T cells was not determined.

CDR1 SNHLY and CDR2 FYNNEI come from the germline V gene. The CDR3 spans 14 residues. With 3 bases clipped from V and 9 bases from J, the junction kept 8 bases outside the gene matches. Generated by immunoSEQ multiplex PCR, the TCRdb table keeps only in-frame clones and is missing some. The repertoire includes about 59,000 clones, 90% to 95% of them detected once, and around a fifth sits in the top ten. The TCR comes from an adult with an advanced solid tumor such as melanoma, head and neck, liver or kidney cancer. V gene TRBV2 combines with J gene TRBJ2-1; 7 nucleotides line up with TRBD1. This specimen was CD4+ or CD8+ T cells sorted from blood, taken in a trial of the OX40 agonist ivuxolimab. The DNA of the CDR3 is TGTGCCAGCAGTGAGAACAGGGGTTGGGGTGAGCAGTTCTTC. It translates to CASSENRGWGEQFF.